This TCR beta chain emerged from a study of cytomegalovirus exposure and HLA in healthy donors. About this clone: The antigen remains undetermined.

Study findings and constraints: Listed as cytomegalovirus-associated were 170 or so TCR beta chains. In an earlier analysis, about 87% or about 30%: the productive usage of most TCR beta V segments.

Per the germline V gene, CDR1 is SGHDT and CDR2 is YYEEEE. V lost 0 bases to trimming and J lost 0 bases; unmatched junction nucleotides: 5. This CDR3 region has 17 residues. Primers for the PCR totalled 60 Vbeta and 13 Jbeta. Sequenced by immunoSEQ multiplex PCR; TCRdb stores in-frame clones only, minus some. The data show 120,000 or so clones, with 74% seen just once and approximately 6% held by the top ten. The sequencing sample was made of PBMCs. The genes are TRBV5-6 and TRBJ2-2; TRBD1 aligns across 7 bases. The source of this sequence is a woman aged 45 to 65 in good health and CMV-seropositive. The CDR3 protein is CASSLGPTGTNTGELFF. DNA of the CDR3: TGTGCCAGCAGCTTGGGCCCGACAGGGACGAACACCGGGGAGCTGTTTTTT.